A selection of T cell receptor beta chains follows, all from one sample in a study of OX40 agonist ivuxolimab in advanced cancers. Measured with immunoSEQ multiplex PCR; TCRdb has only the in-frame clones, and not every one. The table has fewer than 70,000 clones, around 84% seen once; the top ten hold roughly 1.6%. Sequenced here: CD4+ or CD8+ T cells sorted from blood, sampled in a trial of the OX40 agonist ivuxolimab. These receptor sequences come from an adult with an advanced solid tumor such as melanoma, head and neck, liver or kidney cancer. Both conserved end residues are part of each CDR3. D genes are given only for firm matches. Size is stated for part of the rows, as once, few or many counts, or as a class when the clone is expanded.

J	V	D	size	CDR3	DNA
TRBJ1-5	TRBV27	.	few	CASARGAGGNQPQHF	TGTGCCAGCGCCCGGGGGGCTGGGGGCAATCAGCCCCAGCATTTT
TRBJ2-3	TRBV6-6	.	.	CASSYPQFGDTQYF	TGTGCCAGCAGTTACCCCCAGTTTGGGGATACGCAGTATTTT
TRBJ1-4	TRBV28	TRBD1	.	CASSYTGANEKLFF	TGTGCCAGCAGTTACACAGGGGCCAATGAAAAACTGTTTTTT
TRBJ1-1	TRBV7-9	TRBD1	few	CASSVVGQANTEAFF	TGTGCCAGCAGCGTAGTGGGACAGGCGAACACTGAAGCTTTCTTT
TRBJ1-1	TRBV6-1	TRBD1	.	CASRQGGRDTEAFF	TGTGCCAGCAGGCAGGGGGGGCGAGACACTGAAGCTTTCTTT
TRBJ2-5	TRBV5-1	.	.	CASSPRGQGGAHQETQYF	TGCGCCAGCAGCCCCAGAGGCCAGGGGGGGGCTCACCAAGAGACCCAGTACTTC
TRBJ1-2	TRBV27	TRBD1	.	CASSWGQNYGYTF	TGTGCCAGCAGTTGGGGACAGAACTATGGCTACACCTTC
TRBJ2-4	TRBV5-1	TRBD1	.	CASTGQKNIQYF	TGCGCCAGCACGGGACAGAAAAACATTCAGTACTTC
TRBJ1-1	TRBV10-3	.	.	CAISEISGNTEAFF	TGTGCCATCAGTGAGATCAGCGGGAACACTGAAGCTTTCTTT
TRBJ1-1	TRBV6-5	.	.	CASRDTLNTEAFF	TGTGCCAGTAGGGACACGCTGAACACTGAAGCTTTCTTT
TRBJ1-5	TRBV4-1	.	.	CASSQTLSLQPQHF	TGCGCCAGCAGCCAAACTCTGAGTCTTCAGCCCCAGCATTTT
TRBJ2-5	TRBV30	.	.	CAWRPDGVRETQYF	TGTGCCTGGAGGCCGGATGGGGTTCGGGAGACCCAGTACTTC
TRBJ2-7	TRBV2	.	.	CASSMGLMEEQYF	TGTGCCAGCAGTATGGGACTGATGGAAGAGCAGTACTTC
TRBJ2-7	TRBV5-5	.	few	CASSPFARDSYEQYF	TGTGCCAGCAGCCCCTTTGCTCGGGATTCCTACGAGCAGTACTTC
TRBJ1-6	TRBV30	.	once	CAWSINSPLHF	TGTGCCTGGAGTATAAATTCACCCCTCCACTTT
TRBJ1-1	TRBV30	.	.	CASEAGKAFF	TGTGCCAGCGAGGCGGGGAAAGCTTTCTTT
TRBJ2-5	TRBV19	.	.	CASSFDPRGTQYF	TGTGCCAGTAGTTTCGACCCTCGAGGGACCCAGTACTTC
TRBJ1-4	TRBV6-6	.	.	CASRRRGDGNEKLFF	TGTGCCAGCAGGCGGAGGGGGGACGGGAATGAAAAACTGTTTTTT
TRBJ1-3	TRBV20-1	.	.	CSVLRGNTIYF	TGCAGTGTTCTTAGGGGAAACACCATATATTTT
TRBJ2-7	TRBV29-1	TRBD2	.	CSVDVAGYEQYF	TGCAGCGTTGATGTAGCGGGTTACGAGCAGTACTTC
TRBJ1-4	TRBV27	TRBD1	.	CASSTRTGRSTNEKLFF	TGTGCCAGCAGTACCCGGACAGGGAGGTCGACTAATGAAAAACTGTTTTTT
TRBJ1-2	TRBV28	.	.	CASNDQGPYGYTF	TGTGCCAGCAACGATCAGGGTCCCTATGGCTACACCTTC
TRBJ1-5	TRBV12-2	.	.	CASRQGDQGSNQPQHF	TGTGCAAGTCGCCAAGGGGATCAGGGGAGCAATCAGCCCCAGCATTTT
TRBJ2-7	TRBV6-5	TRBD2	once	CASSSRTSAPTEQYF	TGTGCCAGCAGTTCAAGGACTAGTGCCCCGACGGAGCAGTACTTC
TRBJ2-7	TRBV14	TRBD1	.	CASSQVGLRDSSYEQYF	TGTGCCAGCAGCCAAGTCGGACTCAGGGACAGCTCCTACGAGCAGTACTTC
TRBJ2-7	TRBV27	TRBD2	once	CASSPRTSGRGIYEQYF	TGTGCCAGCAGTCCCCGGACTAGCGGCCGGGGGATCTACGAGCAGTACTTC
TRBJ1-5	TRBV10-3	.	.	CATGRGDQPQHF	TGTGCCACTGGGCGGGGGGATCAGCCCCAGCATTTT
TRBJ2-5	TRBV4-3	.	.	CASSQVRGETQYF	TGCGCCAGCAGCCAAGTGAGAGGAGAGACCCAGTACTTC
TRBJ1-5	TRBV5-1	.	.	CASSLDRDQPQHF	TGCGCCAGCAGCTTGGATCGTGATCAGCCCCAGCATTTT
TRBJ2-2	TRBV14	.	.	CASSQVIGGGSGELFF	TGTGCCAGCAGCCAAGTGATTGGAGGGGGCTCCGGGGAGCTGTTTTTT
TRBJ2-3	TRBV9	.	.	CASSPHAEGAADTQYF	TGTGCCAGCAGCCCGCACGCGGAGGGAGCGGCAGATACGCAGTATTTT
TRBJ1-2	TRBV7-9	.	once	CASSLGGAPYGYTF	TGTGCCAGCAGCTTAGGTGGGGCGCCCTATGGCTACACCTTC
TRBJ2-2	TRBV10-1	.	.	CASSVSQFTGELFF	TGCGCCAGCAGTGTGTCACAGTTTACCGGGGAGCTGTTTTTT
TRBJ2-5	TRBV29-1	TRBD2	.	CSSVNPAGAETQYF	TGCAGCAGCGTGAACCCAGCGGGAGCTGAGACCCAGTACTTC
TRBJ2-3	TRBV7-6	.	once	CASSNRETDTQYF	TGTGCCAGCAGCAATAGAGAGACAGATACGCAGTATTTT
TRBJ2-3	TRBV4-3	.	.	CASSRGRGVADTQYF	TGCGCCAGCAGCCGGGGTAGGGGAGTAGCAGATACGCAGTATTTT
TRBJ2-1	TRBV5-4	.	.	CASSSGPYDEQFF	TGTGCCAGCAGCTCCGGGCCCTACGATGAGCAGTTCTTC
TRBJ1-1	TRBV4-2	.	few	CASSQVGQNTEAFF	TGTGCCAGCAGCCAAGTCGGACAGAACACTGAAGCTTTCTTT
TRBJ2-5	TRBV19	.	few	CASSRAWGRYQETQYF	TGTGCCAGTAGTAGGGCCTGGGGCAGGTACCAAGAGACCCAGTACTTC
TRBJ1-1	TRBV28	.	.	CASRGRILNTEAFF	TGTGCCAGCCGAGGACGGATTTTGAACACTGAAGCTTTCTTT
TRBJ2-5	TRBV2	TRBD1	.	CASSEGQGARTQYF	TGTGCCAGCAGTGAGGGACAGGGGGCCAGGACCCAGTACTTC
TRBJ2-7	TRBV6-1	.	.	CASSPILRSSYEQYF	TGTGCCAGCAGTCCCATTCTGAGGAGCTCCTACGAGCAGTACTTC